These T cell receptor beta chains were read from a single sample in a study of cytomegalovirus exposure and HLA in healthy donors. This table comes from immunoSEQ multiplex PCR, and its TCRdb copy is limited to in-frame clones, with some not included. The table for this sample gives 75,000 to 85,000 clones. The specimen sequenced was PBMCs. These TCRs come from a man in his late teens or twenties in good health and CMV-seropositive. CDR3s include the opening cysteine and the closing phenylalanine or tryptophan. The D gene is left open where the match is weak.

J | V | D | length | CDR3 | DNA
TRBJ1-5 | TRBV19 | - | 16 | CASSIDRGYSNQPQHF | TGTGCCAGTAGTATAGATCGGGGATATAGCAATCAGCCCCAGCATTTT
TRBJ1-2 | TRBV19 | TRBD1 | 16 | CASSIGTGGSYYGYTF | TGTGCCAGTAGTATCGGGACAGGGGGTTCTTACTATGGCTACACCTTC
TRBJ2-5 | TRBV11-2 | - | 15 | CASSLGAGLQETQYF | TGTGCCAGCAGCTTAGGGGCAGGATTGCAAGAGACCCAGTACTTC
TRBJ1-6 | TRBV5-4 | TRBD1 | 16 | CASSLVAGGLNSPLHF | TGTGCCAGCAGCTTGGTGGCAGGGGGCTTGAATTCACCCCTCCACTTT
TRBJ1-2 | TRBV4-1 | - | 14 | CASSHLGGDYGYTF | TGCGCCAGCAGCCACCTCGGAGGGGACTATGGCTACACCTTC
TRBJ1-1 | TRBV5-1 | TRBD1 | 16 | CASSPGGTGENTEAFF | TGCGCCAGCAGCCCCGGGGGGACAGGTGAGAACACTGAAGCTTTCTTT
TRBJ2-1 | TRBV19 | TRBD1 | 14 | CASSAGTGAHEQFF | TGTGCCAGTAGCGCCGGGACAGGTGCCCATGAGCAGTTCTTC
TRBJ1-1 | TRBV9 | TRBD1 | 18 | CASSVALEPHRGGTEAFF | TGTGCCAGCAGCGTAGCACTAGAACCCCACAGGGGCGGGACTGAAGCTTTCTTT
TRBJ2-1 | TRBV11-1 | TRBD1 | 15 | CASSSGTGDYNEQFF | TGTGCCAGCAGTTCCGGGACAGGGGACTACAATGAGCAGTTCTTC
TRBJ2-7 | TRBV2 | - | 12 | CASSSGYYEQYF | TGTGCCAGCAGCTCCGGTTACTACGAGCAGTACTTC
TRBJ2-7 | TRBV5-4 | TRBD1 | 14 | CASSQTGQGYEQYF | TGTGCCAGCAGCCAGACGGGACAGGGTTACGAGCAGTACTTC
TRBJ2-6 | TRBV4-2 | - | 16 | CASSQDAGRGANVLTF | TGTGCCAGCAGCCAAGACGCGGGGAGGGGGGCCAACGTCCTGACTTTC
TRBJ1-5 | TRBV25-1 | TRBD1 | 15 | CASTLPGQGNQPQHF | TGTGCCAGCACTCTCCCGGGACAGGGCAATCAGCCCCAGCATTTT
TRBJ2-1 | TRBV6-5 | - | 15 | CASSYSGTTDNEQFF | TGTGCCAGCAGTTACTCGGGCACCACTGACAATGAGCAGTTCTTC
TRBJ2-7 | TRBV6-6 | - | 15 | CASSYSGTSSYEQYF | TGTGCCAGCAGTTACTCCGGGACAAGCTCCTACGAGCAGTACTTC
TRBJ2-7 | TRBV27 | - | 14 | CASKLYQGWGEQYF | TGTGCCAGCAAGCTCTACCAGGGTTGGGGCGAGCAGTACTTC
TRBJ1-3 | TRBV18 | - | 14 | CASSQDSSGNTIYF | TGTGCCAGCTCACAGGACAGCTCTGGAAACACCATATATTTT
TRBJ1-1 | TRBV5-4 | - | 13 | CASSLSMNTEAFF | TGTGCCAGCAGCTTGAGCATGAACACTGAAGCTTTCTTT
TRBJ1-3 | TRBV7-9 | TRBD1 | 13 | CASRTTGEDTIYF | TGTGCCAGCAGAACGACAGGGGAGGACACCATATATTTT
TRBJ2-7 | TRBV11-2 | - | 15 | CASSLKSAPAYEQYF | TGTGCCAGCAGCTTAAAAAGCGCCCCGGCCTACGAGCAGTACTTC
TRBJ1-5 | TRBV30 | TRBD1 | 12 | CAWSPNGQGQHF | TGTGCCTGGAGTCCTAACGGACAGGGGCAGCATTTT
TRBJ1-5 | TRBV28 | TRBD1 | 16 | CASSVPPAQGRQPQHF | TGTGCCAGCAGTGTACCCCCAGCACAGGGGAGGCAGCCCCAGCATTTT
TRBJ2-5 | TRBV28 | - | 12 | CASMDSEETQYF | TGTGCCAGCATGGACAGCGAAGAGACCCAGTACTTC
TRBJ1-3 | TRBV5-1 | - | 14 | CASSLGGNGNTIYF | TGCGCCAGCAGCTTGGGAGGGAACGGAAACACCATATATTTT
TRBJ1-2 | TRBV5-6 | - | 11 | CASSRQQGYTF | TGTGCCAGCAGCCGTCAACAAGGCTACACCTTC
TRBJ2-6 | TRBV28 | TRBD1 | 17 | CASSSGQGRSGANVLTF | TGTGCCAGCAGTTCAGGACAGGGGAGATCTGGGGCCAACGTCCTGACTTTC
TRBJ1-2 | TRBV2 | TRBD1 | 15 | CASSKTGLPNYGYTF | TGTGCCAGCAGCAAGACAGGGTTGCCTAACTATGGCTACACCTTC
TRBJ1-1 | TRBV7-2 | TRBD1 | 15 | CASSPPGQAHTEAFF | TGTGCCAGCAGCCCCCCGGGACAGGCTCACACTGAAGCTTTCTTT
TRBJ2-7 | TRBV28 | - | 14 | CASSLTGNNYEQYF | TGTGCCAGCAGTTTGACCGGGAACAACTACGAGCAGTACTTC
TRBJ1-2 | TRBV27 | - | 15 | CASSFRGHDMYGYTF | TGTGCCAGCAGTTTTAGGGGACACGACATGTATGGCTACACCTTC
TRBJ1-1 | TRBV7-9 | - | 15 | CASSPGRQENTEAFF | TGTGCCAGCAGCCCAGGGCGGCAGGAGAACACTGAAGCTTTCTTT
TRBJ2-1 | TRBV18 | TRBD1 | 14 | CASSPLTGGNEQFF | TGTGCCAGCTCACCCTTGACAGGGGGCAATGAGCAGTTCTTC
TRBJ2-1 | TRBV9 | TRBD2 | 16 | CASSVGRESSYNEQFF | TGTGCCAGCAGCGTAGGGCGGGAGAGCTCCTACAATGAGCAGTTCTTC
TRBJ2-5 | TRBV5-1 | TRBD2 | 14 | CASTLAGGQETQYF | TGCGCCAGCACCTTGGCGGGGGGGCAAGAGACCCAGTACTTC
TRBJ1-1 | TRBV4-1 | TRBD1 | 17 | CASSQESGGARDTEAFF | TGCGCCAGCAGCCAAGAATCAGGGGGCGCCAGGGACACTGAAGCTTTCTTT
TRBJ1-1 | TRBV2 | - | 15 | CASSQPPGYNTEAFF | TGTGCCAGTAGCCAGCCGCCAGGGTATAACACTGAAGCTTTCTTT
TRBJ2-1 | TRBV9 | TRBD2 | 14 | CASSVASGSDEQFF | TGTGCCAGCAGCGTTGCTAGCGGCAGCGATGAGCAGTTCTTC
TRBJ1-2 | TRBV28 | - | 13 | CASTPQVGYGYTF | TGTGCCAGCACCCCCCAGGTGGGCTATGGCTACACCTTC
TRBJ1-2 | TRBV28 | TRBD1 | 12 | CASSLTGGGYTF | TGTGCCAGCAGTTTGACAGGGGGTGGCTACACCTTC
TRBJ1-2 | TRBV11-2 | - | 12 | CASSPSGFGYTF | TGTGCCAGCAGCCCCTCAGGGTTTGGCTACACCTTC
TRBJ1-6 | TRBV7-9 | - | 15 | CASSLGRVGSSPLHF | TGTGCCAGCAGCTTAGGCAGGGTGGGAAGTTCACCCCTCCACTTT
TRBJ2-7 | TRBV10-3 | - | 13 | CAISDSAGYEQYF | TGTGCCATCAGTGATTCGGCAGGTTACGAGCAGTACTTC
TRBJ2-7 | TRBV5-1 | - | 15 | CASRLRGSGFYEQYF | TGCGCCAGCAGATTGAGGGGCTCAGGGTTCTACGAGCAGTACTTC
TRBJ2-1 | TRBV18 | - | 15 | CASSPNGQIPNEQFF | TGTGCCAGCTCACCAAACGGACAGATCCCCAATGAGCAGTTCTTC
TRBJ2-7 | TRBV19 | - | 14 | CASNPTGLSYEQYF | TGTGCCAGTAACCCCACAGGGCTGTCCTACGAGCAGTACTTC